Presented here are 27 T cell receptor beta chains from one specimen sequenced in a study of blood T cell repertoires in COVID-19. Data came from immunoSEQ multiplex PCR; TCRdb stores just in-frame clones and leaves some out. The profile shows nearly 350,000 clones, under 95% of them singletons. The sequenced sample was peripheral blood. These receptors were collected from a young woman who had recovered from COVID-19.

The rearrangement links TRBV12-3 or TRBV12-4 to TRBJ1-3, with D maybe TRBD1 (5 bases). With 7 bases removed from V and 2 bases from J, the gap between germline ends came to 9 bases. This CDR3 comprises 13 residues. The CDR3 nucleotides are TGTGCCAGCACTAGGGGTGCTGGAAACACCATATATTTT. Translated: CASTRGAGNTIYF.

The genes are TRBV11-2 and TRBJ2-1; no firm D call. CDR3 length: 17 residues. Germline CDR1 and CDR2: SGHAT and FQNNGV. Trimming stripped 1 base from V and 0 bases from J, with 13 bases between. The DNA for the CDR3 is TGTGCCAGCAGCTTAGGTCTGACTCCTAGCTCCTACAATGAGCAGTTCTTC. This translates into CASSLGLTPSSYNEQFF.

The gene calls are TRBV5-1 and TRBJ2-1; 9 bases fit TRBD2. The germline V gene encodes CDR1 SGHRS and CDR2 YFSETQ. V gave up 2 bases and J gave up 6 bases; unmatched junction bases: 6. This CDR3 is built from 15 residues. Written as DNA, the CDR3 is TGCGCCAGCAGCTTCAGTCCAGCGGGAGGCAATGAGCAGTTCTTC. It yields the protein CASSFSPAGGNEQFF.

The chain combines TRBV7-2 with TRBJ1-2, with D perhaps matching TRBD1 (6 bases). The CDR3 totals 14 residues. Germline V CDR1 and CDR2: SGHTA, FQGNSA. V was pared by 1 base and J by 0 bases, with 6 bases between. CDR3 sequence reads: CASSLGQANYGYTF. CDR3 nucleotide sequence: TGTGCCAGCAGCTTAGGACAGGCTAACTATGGCTACACCTTC.

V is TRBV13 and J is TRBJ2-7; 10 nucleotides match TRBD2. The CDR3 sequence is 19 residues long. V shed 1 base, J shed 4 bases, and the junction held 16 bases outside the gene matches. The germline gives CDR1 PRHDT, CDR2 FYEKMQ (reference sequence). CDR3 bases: TGTGCCAGCAGCTTAGACGACTGTGGGGCTAGCGGGAGAAGTTACGAGCAGTACGTC. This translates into CASSLDDCGASGRSYEQYV.

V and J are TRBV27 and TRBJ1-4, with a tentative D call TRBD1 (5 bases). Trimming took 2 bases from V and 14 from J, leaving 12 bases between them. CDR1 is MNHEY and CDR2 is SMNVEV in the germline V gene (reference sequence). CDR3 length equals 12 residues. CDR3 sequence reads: CASSLGPGTLFF. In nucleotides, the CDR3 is TGTGCCAGCAGTTTAGGCCCCGGGACTCTGTTTTTT. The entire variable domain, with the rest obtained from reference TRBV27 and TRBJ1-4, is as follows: EAQVTQNPRYLITVTGKKLTVTCSQNMNHEYMSWYRQDPGLGLRQIYYSMNVEVTDKGDVPEGYKVSRKEKRNFPLILESPSPNQTSLYFCASSLGPGTLFFGSGTQLSVL.

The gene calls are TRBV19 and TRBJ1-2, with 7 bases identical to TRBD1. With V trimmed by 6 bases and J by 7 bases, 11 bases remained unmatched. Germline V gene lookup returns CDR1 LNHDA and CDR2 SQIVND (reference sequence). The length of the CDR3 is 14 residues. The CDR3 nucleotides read TGTGCCAGTAGCCTCTCTGGAGGGGGCTTTGGCTACACCTTC. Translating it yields CASSLSGGGFGYTF.

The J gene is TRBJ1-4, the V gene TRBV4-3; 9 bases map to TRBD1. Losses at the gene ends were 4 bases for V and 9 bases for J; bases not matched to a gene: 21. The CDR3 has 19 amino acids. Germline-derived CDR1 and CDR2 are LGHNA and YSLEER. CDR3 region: CASSPEDRGSGMGYQKLFF. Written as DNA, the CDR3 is TGCGCCAGCAGCCCTGAGGACAGGGGATCCGGAATGGGGTATCAAAAACTGTTTTTT.

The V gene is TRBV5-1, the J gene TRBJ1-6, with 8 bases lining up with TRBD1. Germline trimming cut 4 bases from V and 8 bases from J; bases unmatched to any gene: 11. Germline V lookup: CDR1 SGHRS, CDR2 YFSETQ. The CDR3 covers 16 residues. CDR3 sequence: CASSHKTGTGDSPLHF. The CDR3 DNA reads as TGCGCCAGCAGCCATAAAACCGGGACAGGAGATTCACCCCTCCACTTT.

CDR3 amino acids: CASSGAGTGTSPLHF. The CDR3 coding sequence is TGCGCCAGCAGTGGCGCCGGGACAGGGACTTCACCCCTCCACTTT. The V call is TRBV10-2, the J call TRBJ1-6, with 9 bases lining up with TRBD1. Trimming took 4 bases from V and 9 from J; bases not matched to a gene: 7. The V gene's germline CDR1 is WSHSY and CDR2 SAAADI. The CDR3 loop spans 15 amino acids.

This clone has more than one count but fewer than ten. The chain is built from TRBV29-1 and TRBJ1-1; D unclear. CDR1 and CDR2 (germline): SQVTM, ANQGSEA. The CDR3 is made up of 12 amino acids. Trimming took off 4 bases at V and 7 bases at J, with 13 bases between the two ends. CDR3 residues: CSVADTDLEAFF. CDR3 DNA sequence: TGCAGCGTTGCCGACACAGACCTTGAAGCTTTCTTT.

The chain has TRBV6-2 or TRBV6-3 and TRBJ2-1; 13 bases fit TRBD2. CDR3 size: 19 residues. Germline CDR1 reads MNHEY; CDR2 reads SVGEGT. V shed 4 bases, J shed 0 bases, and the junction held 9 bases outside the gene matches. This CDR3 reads CASSFLRTSGSFSYNEQFF. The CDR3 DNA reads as TGTGCCAGCAGTTTCCTTCGGACTAGCGGGAGCTTCTCCTACAATGAGCAGTTCTTC.

In DNA, the CDR3 is TGTGCCTCCCGGCGACAGGGAGGTCAGCCCCAGCATTTT. Translation: CASRRQGGQPQHF. V is TRBV19 and J is TRBJ1-5; 7 bases agree with TRBD1. Germline CDR1 reads LNHDA; CDR2 reads SQIVND (reference sequence). This CDR3 is 13 amino acids long. Losses at the gene ends were 11 bases for V and 6 bases for J; bases not matched to a gene: 10.

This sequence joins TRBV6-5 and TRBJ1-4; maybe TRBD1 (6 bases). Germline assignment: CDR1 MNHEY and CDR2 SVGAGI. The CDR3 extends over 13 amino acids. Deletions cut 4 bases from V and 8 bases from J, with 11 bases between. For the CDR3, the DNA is TGTGCCAGCAGTTTACAGGGTCGGGAAAAACTGTTTTTT. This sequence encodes CASSLQGREKLFF.

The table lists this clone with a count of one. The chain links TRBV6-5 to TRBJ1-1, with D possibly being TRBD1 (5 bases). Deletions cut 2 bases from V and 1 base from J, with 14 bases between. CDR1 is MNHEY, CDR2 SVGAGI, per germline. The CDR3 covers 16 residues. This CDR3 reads CASSYLRQGQNTEAFF. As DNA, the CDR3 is TGTGCCAGCAGTTACCTGCGGCAGGGCCAGAACACTGAAGCTTTCTTT.

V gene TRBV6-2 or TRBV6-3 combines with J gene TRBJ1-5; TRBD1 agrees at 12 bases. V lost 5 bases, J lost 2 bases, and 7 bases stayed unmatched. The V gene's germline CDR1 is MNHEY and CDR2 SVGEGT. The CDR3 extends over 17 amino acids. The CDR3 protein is CASSPRDRGLGNQPQHF. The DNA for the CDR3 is TGTGCCAGCAGTCCCCGGGACAGGGGGCTTGGCAATCAGCCCCAGCATTTT.

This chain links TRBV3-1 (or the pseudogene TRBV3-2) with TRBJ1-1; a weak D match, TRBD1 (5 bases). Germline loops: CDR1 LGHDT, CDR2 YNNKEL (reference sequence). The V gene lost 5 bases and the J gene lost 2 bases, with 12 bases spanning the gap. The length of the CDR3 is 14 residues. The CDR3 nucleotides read TGTGCCAGCAGCTCCCAGACAGTCAACACTGAAGCTTTCTTT. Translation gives CASSSQTVNTEAFF.

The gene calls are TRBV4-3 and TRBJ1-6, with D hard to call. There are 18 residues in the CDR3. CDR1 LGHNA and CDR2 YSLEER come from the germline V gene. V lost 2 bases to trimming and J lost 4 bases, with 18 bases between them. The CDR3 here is CASSQRLEGAAYNSPLHF. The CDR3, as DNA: TGCGCCAGCAGCCAAAGGTTGGAGGGAGCTGCTTATAATTCACCCCTCCACTTT.

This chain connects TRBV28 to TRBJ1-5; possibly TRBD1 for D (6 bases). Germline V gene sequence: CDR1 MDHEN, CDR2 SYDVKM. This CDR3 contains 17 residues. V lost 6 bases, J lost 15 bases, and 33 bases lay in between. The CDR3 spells CASSPRGGAMEQSKGHF. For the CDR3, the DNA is TGTGCCAGCAGCCCACGGGGGGGGGCAATGGAGCAATCAAAGGGGCATTTT.

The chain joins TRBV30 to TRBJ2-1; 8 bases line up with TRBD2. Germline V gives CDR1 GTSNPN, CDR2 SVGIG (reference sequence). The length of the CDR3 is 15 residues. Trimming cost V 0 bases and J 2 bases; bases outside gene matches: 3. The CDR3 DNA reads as TGTGCCTGGAGTGTCGGGAGGGCCCCCTACAATGAGCAGTTCTTC. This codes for CAWSVGRAPYNEQFF. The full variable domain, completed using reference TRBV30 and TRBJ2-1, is SQTIHQWPATLVQPVGSPLSLECTVEGTSNPNLYWYRQAAGRGLQLLFYSVGIGQISSEVPQNLSASRPQDRQFILSSKKLLLSDSGFYLCAWSVGRAPYNEQFFGPGTRLTVL.

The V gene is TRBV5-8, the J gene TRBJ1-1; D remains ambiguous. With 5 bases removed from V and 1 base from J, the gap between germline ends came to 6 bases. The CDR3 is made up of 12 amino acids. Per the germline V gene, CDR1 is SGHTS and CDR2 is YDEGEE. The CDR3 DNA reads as TGTGCCAGCAGACAGAGGAACACTGAAGCTTTCTTT. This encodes CASRQRNTEAFF.

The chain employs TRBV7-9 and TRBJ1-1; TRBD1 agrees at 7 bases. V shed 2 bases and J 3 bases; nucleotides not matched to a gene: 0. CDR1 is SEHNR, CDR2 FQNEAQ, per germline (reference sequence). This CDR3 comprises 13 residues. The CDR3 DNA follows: TGTGCCAGCAGCTTACAGGGGGACACTGAAGCTTTCTTT. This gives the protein CASSLQGDTEAFF. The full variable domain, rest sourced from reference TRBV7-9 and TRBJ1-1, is DTGVSQNPRHKITKRGQNVTFRCDPISEHNRLYWYRQTLGQGPEFLTYFQNEAQLEKSRLLSDRFSAERPKGSFSTLEIQRTEQGDSAMYLCASSLQGDTEAFFGQGTRLTVV.

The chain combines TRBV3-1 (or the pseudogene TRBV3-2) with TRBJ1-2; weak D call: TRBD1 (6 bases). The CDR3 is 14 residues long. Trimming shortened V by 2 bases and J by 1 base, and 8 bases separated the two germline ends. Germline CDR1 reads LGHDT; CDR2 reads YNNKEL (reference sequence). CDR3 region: CASSQTGNNYGYTF. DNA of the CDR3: TGTGCCAGCAGCCAAACAGGGAATAACTATGGCTACACCTTC.

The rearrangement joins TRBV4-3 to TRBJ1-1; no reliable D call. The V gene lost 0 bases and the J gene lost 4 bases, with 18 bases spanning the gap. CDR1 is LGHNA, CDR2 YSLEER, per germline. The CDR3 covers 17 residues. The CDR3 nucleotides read TGCGCCAGCAGCCAAGATCTTCTTGGGCCTACGAGCACTGAAGCTTTCTTT. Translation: CASSQDLLGPTSTEAFF.

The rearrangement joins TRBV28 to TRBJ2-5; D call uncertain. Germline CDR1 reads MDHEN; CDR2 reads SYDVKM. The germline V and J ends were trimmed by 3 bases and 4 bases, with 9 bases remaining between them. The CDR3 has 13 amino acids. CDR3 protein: CASSFGKTETQYF. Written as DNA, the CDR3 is TGTGCCAGCAGTTTTGGCAAAACAGAGACCCAGTACTTC.

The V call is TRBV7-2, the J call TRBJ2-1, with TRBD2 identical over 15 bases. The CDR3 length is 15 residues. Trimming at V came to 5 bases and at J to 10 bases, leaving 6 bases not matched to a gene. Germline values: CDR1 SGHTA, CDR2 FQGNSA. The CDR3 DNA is TGTGCCAGCAGCGTCTCCGGGACTAGCGGGAGGGAGCAGTTCTTC. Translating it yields CASSVSGTSGREQFF.

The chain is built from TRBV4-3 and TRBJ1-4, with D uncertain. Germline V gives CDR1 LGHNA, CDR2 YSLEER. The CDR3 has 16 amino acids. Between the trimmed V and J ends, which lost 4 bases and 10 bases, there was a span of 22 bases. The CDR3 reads CASSPMGGVNLGKLFF. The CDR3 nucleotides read TGCGCCAGCAGCCCAATGGGAGGCGTTAACCTCGGAAAACTGTTTTTT.